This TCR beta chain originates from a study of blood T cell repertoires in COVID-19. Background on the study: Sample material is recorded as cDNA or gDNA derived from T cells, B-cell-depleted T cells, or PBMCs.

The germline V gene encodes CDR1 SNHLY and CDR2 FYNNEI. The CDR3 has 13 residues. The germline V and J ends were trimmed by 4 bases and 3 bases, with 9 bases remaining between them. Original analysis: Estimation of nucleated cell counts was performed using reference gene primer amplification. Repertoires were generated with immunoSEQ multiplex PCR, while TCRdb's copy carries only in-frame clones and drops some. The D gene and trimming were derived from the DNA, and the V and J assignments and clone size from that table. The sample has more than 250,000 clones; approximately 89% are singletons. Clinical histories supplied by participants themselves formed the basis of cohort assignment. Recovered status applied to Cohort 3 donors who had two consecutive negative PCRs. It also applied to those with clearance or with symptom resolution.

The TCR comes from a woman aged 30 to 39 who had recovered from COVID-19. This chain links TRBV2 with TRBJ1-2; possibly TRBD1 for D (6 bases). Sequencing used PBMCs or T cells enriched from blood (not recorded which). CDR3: CASSGTAHYGYTF. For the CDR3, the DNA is TGTGCCAGCAGTGGGACAGCTCACTATGGCTACACCTTC.